This section outlines one TCR beta chain sequence together with its context. Repertoires were generated with immunoSEQ multiplex PCR, while TCRdb's copy carries only in-frame clones and drops some. Of about 150,000 clones in the sample, around 93% were seen once. This entry is derived from a study of T cell responses to AZD1222 COVID-19 vaccine. The specimen comprised peripheral blood, sampled 28 days after the second AZD1222 dose. This receptor was taken from an adult who received the AZD1222 COVID-19 vaccine.

CDR3: CASSLALTGGTEAFF. In nucleotides, the CDR3 is TGTGCCAGCAGCTTAGCGCTTACAGGGGGCACTGAAGCTTTCTTT. The chain employs TRBV7-2 and TRBJ1-1; 8 positions match TRBD1. This CDR3 region has 15 residues. Germline loops: CDR1 SGHTA, CDR2 FQGNSA. The V segment lost 0 bases and the J segment 4 bases; nucleotides outside the gene matches: 4.